This entry concerns a single T cell receptor beta chain. This clone turned up a few times. Its cognate antigen has yet to be identified. The record has no base qualities; no much larger clone is one base away. The CDR3 regions of human TCRbeta chains were analyzed by immunosequencing. The authors processed their data as follows. Repertoire TCRs were checked for matches against a reference library of SARS-CoV-2-specific TCRs that had been generated using the MIRA antigen-specificity platform. Breadth was defined as the fraction of unique TCRs that were SARS-CoV-2-associated, and depth was defined as the fraction of total T cells that were SARS-CoV-2-associated. Using the MIRA data, each spike-specific TCR was assigned both to the spike region to which the TCR was reactive and to a CD4 or CD8 class. Log10-transformed breadth and depth values were compared by one-way ANOVA with Sidak's multiple comparisons tests. As stored in TCRdb, this immuneACCESS dataset retains in-frame rearrangements with V and J assigned. A fraction of the clones does not appear; measured against another copy, unresolved V genes explain less than half of the discrepancy, and the remainder lacks a known reason. V, J and clone size reflect that table, while D and trimming were determined from the DNA. This sample is represented by 100,000 to 150,000 clones; roughly 90% of them were singletons. Roughly 4.5% of the sample is taken by the ten largest.

What this sample's time point label stands for: baseline before first vaccination. Vaccinee samples came from UK trials COV001 and COV002, including a single-blind randomized controlled phase 2/3 trial of AZD1222 (ChAdOx1 nCoV-19) in healthy adults. For TCRbeta chain sequencing, PBMC samples were collected from trial participants at day 0 and at day 28 after the second dose. The data derive from a study of T cell responses to AZD1222 COVID-19 vaccine (dated by TCRdb to the early 2020s). As for the study more broadly: AZD1222 recipients whose second dose came at about 4 weeks and those whose second dose came at about 12 weeks were combined into one group, since spike-specific TCR depth and breadth did not differ between the two schedules. Trial participants were enrolled into age subgroups of 18-55, 56-69 and 70-plus years, which contained approximately 150, 28 and 58 TCR-sequenced participants, respectively. TCR sequencing was performed for 230 to 250 trial participants, of whom 207 were given two doses of AZD1222 and approximately 25 were given two doses of MenACWY control vaccine. Study-wide conclusions, independent of this receptor: Nearly half of unique spike-specific TCRs reportedly recognized epitopes outside regions mutated in the B.1.351 and B.1.1.7 variants. Only five to seven AZD1222 recipients were SARS-CoV-2 seropositive at baseline, limiting conclusions about previously exposed vaccinees. The 56-69-year group was small, and its depth increase did not reach significance, likely because of low power. Vaccine-associated CD4 TCRs spanned the whole spike protein, with dominant responses in regions 160-218 and 743-854. After two AZD1222 doses, both the breadth and the depth of spike-specific TCRs were significantly higher than at day 0 and than in MenACWY recipients. Participants were mostly white British and included more females than males, and it was suggested by the authors that clonal diversity may have been underestimated. Because no day 14 peak-response samples were available, the repertoires could be characterized only after the peak T cell response.

The source of this sequence is an adult in good health. The specimen was peripheral blood, collected on day 0 of AZD1222 vaccination.

Here is the DNA: TGTGCCAGCTCCTCCGAAGTACCACGCGGCGAGCAGTACTTC. This gives the protein CASSSEVPRGEQYF. The chain employs TRBV18 and TRBJ2-7; the D gene identity is not certain. V lost 6 bases and J lost 6 bases; the stretch between them is 18 bases long. In the germline V gene, CDR1 corresponds to KGHSH and CDR2 to LQKENI. Counted from cysteine to phenylalanine, this CDR3 has 14 amino acids. Only the CDR3 DNA is retained, 42 bases long and in frame from the first base.